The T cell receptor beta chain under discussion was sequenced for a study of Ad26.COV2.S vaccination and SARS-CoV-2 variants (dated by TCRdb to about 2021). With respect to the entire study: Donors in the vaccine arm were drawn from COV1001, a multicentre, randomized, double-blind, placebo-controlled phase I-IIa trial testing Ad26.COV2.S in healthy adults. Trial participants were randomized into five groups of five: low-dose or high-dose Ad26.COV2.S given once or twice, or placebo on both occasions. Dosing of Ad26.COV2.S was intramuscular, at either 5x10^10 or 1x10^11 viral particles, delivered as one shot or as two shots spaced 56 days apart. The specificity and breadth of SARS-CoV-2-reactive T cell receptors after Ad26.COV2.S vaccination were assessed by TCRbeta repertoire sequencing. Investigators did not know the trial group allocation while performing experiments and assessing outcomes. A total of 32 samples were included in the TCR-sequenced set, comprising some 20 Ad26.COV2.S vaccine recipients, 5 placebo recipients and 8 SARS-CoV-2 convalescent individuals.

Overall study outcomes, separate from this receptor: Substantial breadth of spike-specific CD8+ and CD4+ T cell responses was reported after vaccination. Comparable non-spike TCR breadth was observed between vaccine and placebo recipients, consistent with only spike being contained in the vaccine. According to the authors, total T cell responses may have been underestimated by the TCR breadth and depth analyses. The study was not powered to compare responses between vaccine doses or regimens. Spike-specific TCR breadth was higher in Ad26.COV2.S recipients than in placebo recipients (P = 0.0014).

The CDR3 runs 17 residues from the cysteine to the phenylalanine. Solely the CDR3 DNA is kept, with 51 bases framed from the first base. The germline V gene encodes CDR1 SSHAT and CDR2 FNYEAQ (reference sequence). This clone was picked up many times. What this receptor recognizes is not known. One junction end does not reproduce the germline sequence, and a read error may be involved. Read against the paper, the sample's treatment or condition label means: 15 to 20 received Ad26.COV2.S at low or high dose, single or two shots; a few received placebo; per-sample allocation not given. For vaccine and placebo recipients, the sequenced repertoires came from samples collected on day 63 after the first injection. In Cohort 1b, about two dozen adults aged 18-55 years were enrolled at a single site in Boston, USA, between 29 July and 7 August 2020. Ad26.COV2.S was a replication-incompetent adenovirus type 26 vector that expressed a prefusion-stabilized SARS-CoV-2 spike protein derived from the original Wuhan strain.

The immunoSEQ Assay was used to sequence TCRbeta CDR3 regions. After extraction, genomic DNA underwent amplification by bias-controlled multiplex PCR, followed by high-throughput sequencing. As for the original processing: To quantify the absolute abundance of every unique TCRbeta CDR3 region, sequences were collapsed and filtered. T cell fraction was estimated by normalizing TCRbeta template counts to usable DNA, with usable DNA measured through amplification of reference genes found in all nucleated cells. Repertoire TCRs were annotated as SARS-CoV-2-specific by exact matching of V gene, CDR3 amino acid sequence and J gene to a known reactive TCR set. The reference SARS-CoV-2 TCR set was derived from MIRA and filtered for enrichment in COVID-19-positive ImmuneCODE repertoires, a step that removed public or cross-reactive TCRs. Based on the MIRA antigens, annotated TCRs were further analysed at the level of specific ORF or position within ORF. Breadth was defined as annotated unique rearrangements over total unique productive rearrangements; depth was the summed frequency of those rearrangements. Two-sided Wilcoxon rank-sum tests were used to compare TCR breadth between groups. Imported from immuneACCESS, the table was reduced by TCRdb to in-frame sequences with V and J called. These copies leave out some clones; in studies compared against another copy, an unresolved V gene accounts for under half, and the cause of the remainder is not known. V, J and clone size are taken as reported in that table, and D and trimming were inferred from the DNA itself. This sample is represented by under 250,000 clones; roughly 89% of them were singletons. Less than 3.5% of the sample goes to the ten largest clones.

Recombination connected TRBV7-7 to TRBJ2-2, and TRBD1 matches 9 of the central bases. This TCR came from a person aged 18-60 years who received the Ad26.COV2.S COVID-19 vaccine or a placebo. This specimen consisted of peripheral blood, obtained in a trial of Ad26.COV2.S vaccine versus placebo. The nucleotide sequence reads TGTGCTAGCAGCCGTTCTTCGGGACAGGGAGGCACCGGGGAGCTGTTTTTT. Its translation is CASSRSSGQGGTGELFF.